This T cell receptor beta chain was found in a study of shared clonotypes between healthy human individuals. This table comes from immunoSEQ multiplex PCR, and its TCRdb copy is limited to in-frame clones, with some not included. The table shows 2.5 million or so clones, with more than 80% occurring only once. The CDR3 runs to 13 residues. The V gene lost 5 bases and the J gene lost 2 bases, with 9 bases spanning the gap. CDR1 and CDR2 from the germline V gene are SGHVT and SQSDAQ. Donors comprised only Caucasian adults living in Nashville, Tennessee. Input material: naive CD4+ T cells sorted from blood. Stated subset: CD45RA+ positively selected. The chain has TRBV7-4 and TRBJ2-5; no firm D call. This clonotype was obtained from a man aged 18 to 29 in good health. Here the CDR3 DNA reads TGTGCCAGCAGCCCGGTACGGCAAGAGACCCAGTACTTC. As protein: CASSPVRQETQYF.